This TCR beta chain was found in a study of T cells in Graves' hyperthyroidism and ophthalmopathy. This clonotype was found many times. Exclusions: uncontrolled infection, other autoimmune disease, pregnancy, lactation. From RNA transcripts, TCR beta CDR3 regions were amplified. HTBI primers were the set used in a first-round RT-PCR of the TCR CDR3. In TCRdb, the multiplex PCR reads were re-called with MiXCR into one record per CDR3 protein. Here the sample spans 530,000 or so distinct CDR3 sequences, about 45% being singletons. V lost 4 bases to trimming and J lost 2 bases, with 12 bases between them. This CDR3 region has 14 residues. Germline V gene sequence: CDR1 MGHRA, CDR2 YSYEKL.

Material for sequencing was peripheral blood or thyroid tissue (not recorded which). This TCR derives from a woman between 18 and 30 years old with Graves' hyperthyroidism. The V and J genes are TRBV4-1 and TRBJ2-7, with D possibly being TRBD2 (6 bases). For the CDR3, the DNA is TGCGCCAGCAGCCGGTCCGCGGGGACCTACGAGCAGTACTTC. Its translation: CASSRSAGTYEQYF.